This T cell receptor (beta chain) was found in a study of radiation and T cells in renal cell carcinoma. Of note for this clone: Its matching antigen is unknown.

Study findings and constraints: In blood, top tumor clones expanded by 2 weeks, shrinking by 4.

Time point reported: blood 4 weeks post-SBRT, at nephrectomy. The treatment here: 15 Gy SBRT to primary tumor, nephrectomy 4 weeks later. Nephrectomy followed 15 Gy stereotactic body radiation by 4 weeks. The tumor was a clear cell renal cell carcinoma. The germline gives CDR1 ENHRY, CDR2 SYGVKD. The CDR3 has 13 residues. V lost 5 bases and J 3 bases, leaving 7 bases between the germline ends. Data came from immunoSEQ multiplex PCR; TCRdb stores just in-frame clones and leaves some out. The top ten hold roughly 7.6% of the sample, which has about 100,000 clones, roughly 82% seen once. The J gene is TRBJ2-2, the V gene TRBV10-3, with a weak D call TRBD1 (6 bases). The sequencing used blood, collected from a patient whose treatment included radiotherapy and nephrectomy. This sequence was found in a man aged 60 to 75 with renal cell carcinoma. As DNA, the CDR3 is TGTGCCATCAGTAGGACAGACACCGGGGAGCTGTTTTTT. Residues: CAISRTDTGELFF.